These 15 T cell receptor beta chains originate from one sample sequenced in a study of vaccination and CD4 T cells after COVID-19. MiXCR, run by TCRdb on the PCR reads, gives a single entry per CDR3 protein. This sample has about 40,000 distinct CDR3 sequences, with about 35% found just once. Described time point: late sampling 161 to 241 days after vaccination in a few convalescent patients. The input for sequencing was CD4+ T cells from blood, taken about 7 months after SARS-CoV-2 vaccination. The receptors come from a human donor who had recovered from COVID-19.

The rearrangement uses TRBV6-2 or TRBV6-3 and TRBJ1-1; possible D gene TRBD1, 6 bases. This CDR3 contains 13 residues. The V gene lost 8 bases and the J gene lost 5 bases, with 15 bases spanning the gap. In germline, CDR1 is MNHEY, CDR2 SVGEGT. This chain's CDR3 is CASWGATRTEAFF. The CDR3 region has the DNA TGTGCCAGCTGGGGGGCTACGAGGACTGAAGCTTTCTTT.

V and J are TRBV7-9 and TRBJ1-1; D is unresolved. V gave up 1 base and J gave up 5 bases, with 11 bases separating them. This CDR3 region has 14 residues. Looked up from germline, CDR1 is SEHNR and CDR2 is FQNEAQ (reference sequence). CDR3 nucleotides: TGTGCCAGCAGCTTAGATCTGGGGATGACTGAAGCTTTCTTT. Encoded protein: CASSLDLGMTEAFF. Based on the CDR3 plus reference TRBV7-9 and TRBJ1-1, the full variable domain is DTGVSQNPRHKITKRGQNVTFRCDPISEHNRLYWYRQTLGQGPEFLTYFQNEAQLEKSRLLSDRFSAERPKGSFSTLEIQRTEQGDSAMYLCASSLDLGMTEAFFGQGTRLTVV.

The sample holds many counts of this clonotype. The gene calls are TRBV20-1 and TRBJ1-2; D is possibly TRBD1 (6 bases). The ends were cut back, 3 bases at V and 8 bases at J, with 19 bases in the middle. Germline values: CDR1 DFQATT, CDR2 SNEGSKA (reference sequence). The CDR3 covers 14 residues. The CDR3 sequence is CSASGFGGGVGYTF. CDR3 DNA: TGCAGTGCTAGTGGGTTCGGGGGCGGCGTCGGCTACACCTTC.

The chain is built from TRBV20-1 and TRBJ2-1, with TRBD1 matching 8 bases. Germline CDR1 is DFQATT and CDR2 is SNEGSKA (reference sequence). V dropped 6 bases and J dropped 13; count of bases not matched to a gene: 11. The CDR3 is 12 residues long. The chain's CDR3 is CSASLQGVGQFF. The CDR3 DNA is TGCAGTGCCAGCCTACAGGGGGTTGGACAGTTCTTC.

This clonotype has a handful of counts. The chain carries TRBV19 and TRBJ2-3; TRBD2 matches at 8 bases. V shed 7 bases and J 6 bases; nucleotides not matched to a gene: 12. The CDR3 is made up of 15 amino acids. Germline V gene lookup returns CDR1 LNHDA and CDR2 SQIVND (reference sequence). CDR3 nucleotide sequence: TGTGCCAGTAACTTGGGGGGGCTAGCGGGTGATACGCAGTATTTT. Translation gives CASNLGGLAGDTQYF.

This clonotype was seen a handful of times. The chain joins TRBV20-1 to TRBJ2-5; 13 positions match TRBD2. The CDR3 is made up of 14 amino acids. In germline, CDR1 is DFQATT, CDR2 SNEGSKA (reference sequence). V shed 6 bases, J shed 5 bases, and the junction held 6 bases outside the gene matches. CDR3 nucleotides: TGCAGTGCCCCGGGACTAGCGGGAAGGGAGACCCAGTACTTC. Its protein product is CSAPGLAGRETQYF.

In its sample, this clonotype was seen a few times. The chain is built from TRBV20-1 and TRBJ2-7; 7 bases fit TRBD1. The germline V gene has CDR1 DFQATT and CDR2 SNEGSKA (reference sequence). The CDR3 runs 16 residues. V lost 0 bases and J lost 0; bases outside the gene matches: 8. The CDR3 region has the DNA TGCAGTGCTAGAGACGGAGGACAGGTCAGCTCCTACGAGCAGTACTTC. It yields the protein CSARDGGQVSSYEQYF.

The chain employs TRBV2 and TRBJ1-1, with TRBD1 as a possible D gene (5 bases). V was clipped by 7 bases and J by 7 bases, with 19 bases between them. The CDR3 sequence is 14 residues long. The V gene's germline CDR1 is SNHLY and CDR2 FYNNEI. CDR3 in amino acids: CASNRDLKQDEAFF. The CDR3 coding sequence is TGTGCCAGCAATCGAGATCTGAAACAGGATGAAGCTTTCTTT. The entire variable domain, with the rest obtained from reference TRBV2 and TRBJ1-1, is as follows: EPEVTQTPSHQVTQMGQEVILRCVPISNHLYFYWYRQILGQKVEFLVSFYNNEISEKSEIFDDQFSVERPDGSNFTLKIRSTKLEDSAMYFCASNRDLKQDEAFFGQGTRLTVV.

The gene calls are TRBV20-1 and TRBJ2-7; D call uncertain. V gave up 6 bases and J gave up 2 bases, with 23 bases separating them. The CDR3 contains 16 residues. Germline V lookup: CDR1 DFQATT, CDR2 SNEGSKA (reference sequence). In nucleotides, the CDR3 is TGCAGTGCCAAATCCCCCAAAAACCTGGGAACCTACGAGCAGTACTTC. Protein: CSAKSPKNLGTYEQYF.

This sequence joins TRBV7-9 and TRBJ2-2; 7 nucleotides match TRBD1. The CDR3 has 14 residues. Trimming cost V 8 bases and J 6 bases; bases outside gene matches: 9. Germline V lookup: CDR1 SEHNR, CDR2 FQNEAQ (reference sequence). CDR3 loop: CASEGAQSSGELFF. The DNA of the CDR3 is TGTGCCAGCGAGGGGGCTCAGAGTTCCGGGGAGCTGTTTTTT.

The gene calls are TRBV7-8 and TRBJ1-5; 8 bases line up with TRBD1. Germline lookup yields CDR1 SGHVS and CDR2 FQNEAQ. The length of the CDR3 is 13 residues. J gave up 4 bases and V 9 bases, and 5 bases lay outside the gene matches. This CDR3 is CASSRQGNQPQHF. DNA for the CDR3: TGTGCCAGTAGTCGACAGGGGAATCAGCCCCAGCATTTT.

The chain has TRBV28 and TRBJ2-5; D perhaps matches TRBD1 (6 bases). The germline CDR1 and CDR2 sequences are MDHEN and SYDVKM. The CDR3 is 14 residues long. The V and J ends lost 6 bases and 1 base respectively, with 12 bases between them. The CDR3 sequence is CASSLGTPQETQYF. The CDR3 nucleotides are TGTGCCAGCAGCCTCGGGACACCCCAAGAGACCCAGTACTTC.

This chain connects TRBV25-1 to TRBJ2-5, with D unclear. Trimming shortened V by 2 bases and J by 5 bases, and 18 bases separated the two germline ends. Looked up from germline, CDR1 is MGHDK and CDR2 is SYGVNS. The CDR3 extends over 16 amino acids. The CDR3 sequence is CASSERAPGPVETQYF. Here the CDR3 DNA reads TGTGCCAGCAGTGAAAGGGCTCCGGGCCCGGTGGAGACCCAGTACTTC.

The chain is built from TRBV7-9 and TRBJ2-3; D not resolved. CDR1 SEHNR and CDR2 FQNEAQ come from the germline V gene (reference sequence). V dropped 5 bases and J dropped 2 bases, with 5 bases sitting between them. The CDR3 loop spans 12 amino acids. CDR3 amino acids: CASSPDTDTQYF. In DNA form, the CDR3 reads TGTGCCAGCAGCCCGGACACAGATACGCAGTATTTT.

By sample fraction, this clonotype is medium-sized. The V gene is TRBV6-1, the J gene TRBJ2-7, with 7 bases that match TRBD2. The CDR3 covers 13 residues. Germline V gives CDR1 MNHNS, CDR2 SASEGT. V dropped 3 bases and J dropped 2; count of bases not matched to a gene: 1. For the CDR3, the DNA is TGTGCCAGCAGTGAGCGGGAGACCTACGAGCAGTACTTC. Protein product: CASSERETYEQYF.